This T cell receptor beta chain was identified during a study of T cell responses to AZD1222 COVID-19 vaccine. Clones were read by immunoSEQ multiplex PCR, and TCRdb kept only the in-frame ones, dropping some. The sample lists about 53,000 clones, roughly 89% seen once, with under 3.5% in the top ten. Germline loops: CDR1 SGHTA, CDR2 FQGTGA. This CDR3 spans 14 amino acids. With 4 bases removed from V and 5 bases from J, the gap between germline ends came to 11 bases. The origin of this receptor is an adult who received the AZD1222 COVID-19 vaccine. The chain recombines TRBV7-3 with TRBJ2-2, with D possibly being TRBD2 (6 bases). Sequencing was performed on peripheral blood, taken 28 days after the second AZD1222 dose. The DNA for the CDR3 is TGTGCCAGCAGCTCCTCCGGGGGAACCGGGGAGCTGTTTTTT. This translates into CASSSSGGTGELFF.